The 29 T cell receptor beta chains in this list originate from one sample, sequenced in a study of response to subunit inactivated influenza vaccine (dated by TCRdb to between 2017 and 2018). Library preparation used RT-PCR. These reads were obtained on an Illumina HiSeq 2500. TCRdb reprocessed the public reads (quality trimming at Q25 with fastp, clone calling with MiXCR) and kept in-frame beta chains. Rows with one shared CDR3 protein collapse into an entry with the most common genes and DNA. The sample includes under 550,000 distinct CDR3 sequences, with 6% to 9% observed a single time. About an eighth of the sample is taken by the ten largest. This sample comprised PBMCs from blood, obtained less than 30 months after vaccination. These receptors came from a man between 50 and 69 years old who received an inactivated influenza vaccine. Donor details come from another sample of the same person, matched by shared clones.

Details on this clonotype: Germline is not matched at one junction end, which may reflect a read error. V gene TRBV7-2 combines with J gene TRBJ1-5; D ambiguous. The CDR3 runs 15 residues. Germline CDR1 and CDR2: SGHTA and FQGNSA. The DNA of the CDR3 is TGTGCCAGCCGCTTGAAGGCTCTTAGCAATCAGCCCCAGCATTTT. It codes for CASRLKALSNQPQHF.

A remark on this clonotype: This sequence may be a read error, since a much larger clone differs from it by one base. The chain is built from TRBV27 and TRBJ2-3, with a weak D call TRBD1 (5 bases). The CDR3 has 15 residues. V lost 6 bases and J 0 bases, leaving 13 bases between the germline ends. Per germline, CDR1 MNHEY and CDR2 SMNVEV (reference sequence). CDR3 in DNA: TGTGCCAGCAGCGCCCGACAGATTAGCACAGATACGCAGTATTTT. Amino acids: CASSARQISTDTQYF.

This clonotype turned up a few times. The V call is TRBV28, the J call TRBJ1-1, with TRBD1 as a possible D gene (6 bases). The CDR3 loop spans 13 amino acids. V lost 3 bases to trimming and J lost 4 bases, with 9 bases between them. From germline, CDR1 is MDHEN and CDR2 SYDVKM. For the CDR3, the DNA is TGTGCCAGCAGTTTTCCAGGGGCCACTGAAGCTTTCTTT. Protein: CASSFPGATEAFF.

This clonotype appeared a few times. Here the CDR3 DNA reads TGTGCCAGCAGCCTGGGACTAGCGGGAGCAAATATATACGAGCAGTACTTC. It codes for CASSLGLAGANIYEQYF. The chain couples TRBV13 to TRBJ2-7, with 14 bases identical to TRBD2. Germline V lookup: CDR1 PRHDT, CDR2 FYEKMQ (reference sequence). The junction had 10 bases not matched to a gene; V was cut back by 5 bases and J by 4 bases. The CDR3 runs 17 residues.

V usage is TRBV5-1 and J usage is TRBJ2-3, with TRBD2 matching 7 bases. The ends lost 3 bases at V and 0 bases at J; junction bases unmatched: 4. Germline V gene lookup returns CDR1 SGHRS and CDR2 YFSETQ. The CDR3 covers 15 residues. CDR3 region: CASSWSGASTDTQYF. As DNA, the CDR3 is TGCGCCAGCAGCTGGAGCGGGGCTAGCACAGATACGCAGTATTTT.

V and J are TRBV9 and TRBJ2-7, with D possibly matching TRBD2 (6 bases). This CDR3 has 13 amino acids. The V gene lost 3 bases and the J gene lost 7 bases, with 14 bases spanning the gap. The germline V gene has CDR1 SGDLS and CDR2 YYNGEE. This CDR3 is CASSGPGAGEQYF. The CDR3 DNA reads as TGTGCCAGCAGCGGCCCCGGGGCGGGGGAGCAGTACTTC. The variable domain in full, completed from reference TRBV9 and TRBJ2-7, reads DSGVTQTPKHLITATGQRVTLRCSPRSGDLSVYWYQQSLDQGLQFLIQYYNGEERAKGNILERFSAQQFPDLHSELNLSSLELGDSALYFCASSGPGAGEQYFGPGTRLTVT.

This clonotype came up a few times. The CDR3 reads CASSYPRGITEAFF. CDR3 in DNA: TGTGCCAGCAGTTACCCCAGGGGAATTACTGAAGCTTTCTTT. The chain links TRBV6-5 to TRBJ1-1; perhaps TRBD1 as D (6 bases). The CDR3 is 14 residues long. Looked up from germline, CDR1 is MNHEY and CDR2 is SVGAGI. Trimming left V 2 bases short and J 5 bases short, with 12 bases between.

This clonotype was recorded at least ten times. V usage is TRBV10-1 and J usage is TRBJ2-7, with D unclear. Germline V gene data show CDR1 as WNHNN and CDR2 as SYGVQD (reference sequence). This CDR3 comprises 13 residues. V lost 6 bases to trimming and J lost 0 bases, with 9 bases between them. The DNA of the CDR3 is TGCGCCAGCAGGGATTCCAGCTCCTACGAGCAGTACTTC. Its translation is CASRDSSSYEQYF.

This clonotype turned up a few times. J is TRBJ2-3 and V is TRBV13; TRBD2 agrees at 10 bases. V was pared by 1 base and J by 4 bases, with 23 bases of the junction left unmatched. Germline loops: CDR1 PRHDT, CDR2 FYEKMQ (reference sequence). This CDR3 has 22 residues. CDR3 protein: CASSLADGGFGLAGAGADTQYF. CDR3 DNA: TGTGCCAGCAGCTTAGCCGACGGAGGGTTTGGGCTAGCGGGAGCCGGAGCAGATACGCAGTATTTT.

This chain connects TRBV12-3 or TRBV12-4 to TRBJ1-4; D is possibly TRBD1 (5 bases). This CDR3 is built from 13 residues. Trimming took off 2 bases at V and 8 bases at J, with 9 bases between the two ends. For the CDR3, the DNA is TGTGCCAGCAGTTTAATCAGGGTCGAAAAACTGTTTTTT. Protein sequence: CASSLIRVEKLFF.

The sample holds a few counts of this clonotype. This rearrangement joins TRBV3-1 to TRBJ1-5; D unresolved. From germline, CDR1 is LGHDT and CDR2 YNNKEL (reference sequence). Trimming took 4 bases from V and 0 from J, leaving 7 bases between them. This CDR3 comprises 14 residues. Here the CDR3 reads CASSRTYSNQPQHF. CDR3 sequence (DNA): TGTGCCAGCAGCCGCACGTATAGCAATCAGCCCCAGCATTTT.

This clonotype was counted at least ten times. This chain connects TRBV28 to TRBJ2-7, with D perhaps being TRBD1 or TRBD2 (5 bases each). Germline CDR1 is MDHEN and CDR2 is SYDVKM. The length of the CDR3 is 16 residues. Trimming cost V 3 bases and J 3 bases, with 18 bases left between them. CDR3 sequence reads: CASSFPTPRDLYEQYF. The CDR3 DNA follows: TGTGCCAGCAGTTTTCCTACACCTCGGGACCTCTACGAGCAGTACTTC.

A few counts support this clonotype. The chain combines TRBV20-1 with TRBJ2-1; TRBD2 matches at 12 bases. The CDR3 covers 14 residues. CDR1 and CDR2 from the germline V gene are DFQATT and SNEGSKA (reference sequence). The V segment lost 0 bases and the J segment 7 bases; nucleotides outside the gene matches: 1. The CDR3 coding sequence is TGCAGTGCTAGAGATACTAGCGGGGGGAATGAGCAGTTCTTC. It specifies CSARDTSGGNEQFF.

A few counts support this clonotype. V gene TRBV24-1 combines with J gene TRBJ1-1; D is perhaps TRBD1 (6 bases). Between the trimmed V and J ends, which lost 7 bases and 2 bases, there was a span of 16 bases. The CDR3 consists of 15 residues. Per germline, CDR1 KGHDR and CDR2 SFDVKD. The CDR3 sequence is CATRGPRGENTEAFF. CDR3 coding DNA: TGTGCCACCAGAGGCCCCAGGGGCGAAAACACTGAAGCTTTCTTT.

This clonotype was detected ten times or more. The rearrangement joins TRBV5-6 to TRBJ1-3; possible D gene TRBD1, 5 bases. Germline V gene sequence: CDR1 SGHDT, CDR2 YYEEEE. CDR3 length: 15 residues. V was shortened by 3 bases and J by 1 base, with 11 bases between the two germline ends. The CDR3 spells CASSWGTLSGNTIYF. CDR3 bases: TGTGCCAGCAGCTGGGGGACGTTGTCTGGAAACACCATATATTTT.

In its sample, this clonotype was seen many times. The chain uses TRBV5-1 and TRBJ2-3, with no clear D. This CDR3 is built from 14 residues. Deletions cut 6 bases from V and 2 bases from J, with 13 bases between. CDR1 SGHRS and CDR2 YFSETQ come from the germline V gene. CDR3 loop: CASTSFGFTDTQYF. The CDR3 DNA reads as TGCGCCAGCACCTCATTTGGGTTCACAGATACGCAGTATTTT.

The chain links TRBV7-2 to TRBJ2-5; 9 bases fit TRBD1. Per germline, CDR1 SGHTA and CDR2 FQGNSA. The V and J ends lost 5 bases and 3 bases, in that order; junction bases with no gene match: 10. The CDR3 spans 16 residues. The CDR3 region has the DNA TGTGCCAGCAGCCTTAATGGGGACAGGGTGGAAGAGACCCAGTACTTC. Protein product: CASSLNGDRVEETQYF.

This clonotype occurred a few times. This rearrangement joins TRBV10-3 to TRBJ1-1, with D perhaps matching TRBD1 (5 bases). The germline V gene has CDR1 ENHRY and CDR2 SYGVKD. Between the trimmed V and J ends, which lost 5 bases and 1 base, there was a span of 8 bases. This CDR3 is 13 amino acids long. The CDR3 sequence is CAISPRGNTEAFF. The CDR3 DNA reads as TGTGCCATCAGTCCGAGGGGGAACACTGAAGCTTTCTTT.

The sample holds many counts of this clonotype. The V call is TRBV2, the J call TRBJ2-4; possible D gene TRBD2, 6 bases. Germline V CDR1 and CDR2: SNHLY, FYNNEI. This CDR3 region has 12 residues. V was trimmed by 7 bases and J by 6 bases, leaving 10 bases between them. Here the CDR3 DNA reads TGTGCCAGCAAACTGGGGGGAAACATTCAGTACTTC. It is translated as CASKLGGNIQYF.

This clonotype turned up a few times. This chain uses TRBV6-5 with TRBJ1-1; D gene unclear. Deletions cut 2 bases from V and 10 bases from J, with 14 bases between. CDR3 length: 13 residues. The germline CDR1 and CDR2 sequences are MNHEY and SVGAGI. The CDR3 coding sequence is TGTGCCAGCAGTTACCAAACCAGGACGGCAGCTTTCTTT. Encoded protein: CASSYQTRTAAFF.

This clonotype was recorded many times. The chain couples TRBV20-1 to TRBJ2-1, with 14 bases identical to TRBD2. Germline trimming cut 8 bases from V and 15 bases from J; bases unmatched to any gene: 12. This CDR3 contains 13 residues. Per the germline V gene, CDR1 is DFQATT and CDR2 is SNEGSKA (reference sequence). DNA for the CDR3: TGCAGTACCAAGGAGACTAGCGGGAGGGTTCCGTTCTTC. Its translation is CSTKETSGRVPFF.

The V call is TRBV20-1, the J call TRBJ2-1; D is perhaps TRBD2 (7 bases). CDR1 and CDR2 (germline): DFQATT, SNEGSKA (reference sequence). The CDR3 is 13 amino acids. Trimming took 6 bases from V and 2 from J, leaving 11 bases between them. In DNA form, the CDR3 reads TGCAGTGCGTCCGGGGGGCCCTACAATGAGCAGTTCTTC. Its protein is CSASGGPYNEQFF.

V usage is TRBV19 and J usage is TRBJ2-7; D is possibly TRBD1 or TRBD2 (5 bases each). Germline lookup yields CDR1 LNHDA and CDR2 SQIVND (reference sequence). With 5 bases removed from V and 3 bases from J, the gap between germline ends came to 14 bases. The CDR3 runs to 14 residues. The CDR3 region has the DNA TGTGCCAGTAGTGGGGACGGAAATATCTACGAGCAGTACTTC. This codes for CASSGDGNIYEQYF.

CDR3 sequence: CASSPAGTGAYEQYF. As DNA, the CDR3 is TGTGCCAGCAGCCCAGCCGGGACAGGAGCCTACGAGCAGTACTTC. This sequence joins TRBV6-1 and TRBJ2-7; TRBD1 matches 8 bases. V shed 6 bases, J shed 2 bases, and the junction held 9 bases outside the gene matches. Looked up from germline, CDR1 is MNHNS and CDR2 is SASEGT. The CDR3 length is 15 residues.

The chain combines TRBV27 with TRBJ1-2, with D uncertain. The CDR3 runs to 14 residues. The germline V gene has CDR1 MNHEY and CDR2 SMNVEV (reference sequence). Trimming stripped 2 bases from V and 4 bases from J, with 11 bases between. CDR3 sequence (DNA): TGTGCCAGCAGTTTACGGGCCAGGACCTATGGCTACACCTTC. Encoded protein: CASSLRARTYGYTF.

The chain uses TRBV21-1 and TRBJ2-5; TRBD2 is taken as the D call from the table, unchecked against the DNA. TRBV21-1 counts as a pseudogene. The CDR3 covers 19 residues. CDR3 nucleotide sequence: TGTGCCAGCAGCAAAGCCGGATTAGCGGGAGTAGGTCAACAAGAGACCCAGTACTTC. The encoded protein is CASSKAGLAGVGQQETQYF.

The chain is built from TRBV2 and TRBJ2-5; 11 bases fit TRBD2. The CDR3 contains 17 residues. Germline V gene data show CDR1 as SNHLY and CDR2 as FYNNEI. V was clipped by 7 bases and J by 10 bases; unmatched bases: 20. The chain's CDR3 is CASIQTSGAAGGKGQYF. The CDR3 DNA follows: TGTGCCAGCATCCAGACTAGCGGGGCCGCCGGCGGGAAGGGCCAGTACTTC.

This clonotype was counted ten times or more. The chain links TRBV12-3 or TRBV12-4 to TRBJ2-7; D ambiguous. V was shortened by 1 base and J by 3 bases, with 13 bases between the two germline ends. The CDR3 extends over 15 amino acids. This CDR3 reads CASSLGSPGLYEQYF. CDR3 DNA: TGTGCCAGCAGTTTAGGGTCACCTGGCCTCTACGAGCAGTACTTC.

V gene TRBV7-2 combines with J gene TRBJ2-7, with a weak D call TRBD1 (5 bases). The germline V and J ends were trimmed by 1 base and 0 bases, with 10 bases remaining between them. The V gene's germline CDR1 is SGHTA and CDR2 FQGNSA. This CDR3 is 15 amino acids long. The CDR3 DNA reads TGTGCCAGCAGCTTAGTAGGGGTCCCCTCCTACGAGCAGTACTTC. It is translated as CASSLVGVPSYEQYF.